Included here is one TCR beta chain sequence, with context. Germline CDR1 and CDR2: SQVTM and ANQGSEA. The CDR3 runs 13 residues. V lost 3 bases and J lost 6, with 14 bases in between. This sample is part of a study of blood T cell repertoires in COVID-19. Study processing details: Researchers report that nucleated cell counts were estimated from reference gene primer amplification. The repertoire was sequenced with immunoSEQ multiplex PCR; TCRdb's copy has only in-frame clones and lacks some. V, J and clone size were drawn from that table, and D and trimming were deduced from the DNA. Here the sample spans 180,000 or so clones, 85% being singletons.

The clonotype originates from a woman aged 55-70 years with acute or convalescent COVID-19. The chain links TRBV29-1 to TRBJ2-5, with D hard to call. The sequenced sample consisted of peripheral blood. CDR3 residues: CSVERLVEKTQYF. The CDR3 DNA reads TGCAGCGTTGAGCGCCTCGTCGAAAAGACCCAGTACTTC.